This T cell receptor (beta chain) emerged from a study of T cells after yellow fever vaccination. Study results and limitations: Weaker, the secondary response peaked sooner, at day 5 versus 15.

Concerning this clonotype: Its antigen remains unknown. The junction shows a germline mismatch at one end, possibly a read error.

CDR1 and CDR2 from the germline V gene are KGHSH and LQKENI. This CDR3 spans 14 amino acids. MiXCR was run by TCRdb on the 5' RACE reads, yielding one entry per CDR3 protein. The data contain about 430,000 distinct CDR3 sequences, around a sixth of them singletons. The chain uses TRBV18 and TRBJ2-1; 7 nucleotides agree with TRBD2. The origin of this receptor is a man younger than 30 who received the YFV17D yellow fever vaccine. Sequences were derived from PBMCs, sampled before the yellow fever booster vaccination. CDR3 DNA sequence: TGTGCCAGCTTCGATCCGGCTAGCGGACCTATTAACGTCTTC. Translating it yields CASFDPASGPINVF.